These 19 T cell receptor beta chains share one sample of origin, sequenced in a study of CD4 T cells in relation to SARS-CoV-2 and coronaviruses. Using immunoSEQ multiplex PCR, the repertoire was profiled, and TCRdb retains in-frame clones only, with some absent. The top ten hold less than 20% of the sample, which has approximately 25,000 clones, around 70% seen once. Unexposed donor CD4+ T cells date from about 2011-2019, before the COVID-19 pandemic. After approximately ten days of culture, CD4+ T cells were isolated. For these TCRs, the target antigens are not known. The sample was CD4+ T cells from PBMCs, cultured in vitro. The receptor set was obtained from a human donor in good health.

The rearrangement uses TRBV24-1 and TRBJ2-3; 7 bases are shared with TRBD1. The germline V gene has CDR1 KGHDR and CDR2 SFDVKD. After removal of 4 bases from V and 7 bases from J, the junction contained 4 bases not matched to a gene. The CDR3 is made up of 13 amino acids. CDR3 residues: CATSEYRGNTQYF. In nucleotides, the CDR3 is TGTGCCACCAGTGAATACAGGGGAAATACGCAGTATTTT.

The V call is TRBV6-5, the J call TRBJ2-1; 14 positions agree with TRBD2. Trimming removed 6 bases from V and 8 bases from J; junction bases left unmatched: 6. This CDR3 region has 15 residues. CDR1 is MNHEY, CDR2 SVGAGI, per germline. The CDR3 nucleotides read TGTGCCAGCAGCACCGGGACTAGCGGGAGCTATGAGCAGTTCTTC. This translates into CASSTGTSGSYEQFF.

The rearrangement joins TRBV6-1 to TRBJ2-7; 10 bases line up with TRBD2. V lost 3 bases and J lost 2; bases outside the gene matches: 4. The germline V gene has CDR1 MNHNS and CDR2 SASEGT. CDR3 length: 15 residues. For the CDR3, the DNA is TGTGCCAGCAGTGAGCGGCTAGCGGGAGCCTACGAGCAGTACTTC. It codes for CASSERLAGAYEQYF.

V and J are TRBV30 and TRBJ2-3, with TRBD2 matching over 10 bases. J gave up 10 bases and V 2 bases, and 15 bases lay outside the gene matches. The CDR3 length is 16 residues. Looked up from germline, CDR1 is GTSNPN and CDR2 is SVGIG (reference sequence). CDR3 sequence reads: CAWSPSSGSPIIAQYF. CDR3 DNA sequence: TGTGCCTGGAGTCCTTCTAGCGGGAGTCCGATAATTGCGCAGTATTTT.

This chain joins TRBV5-6 and TRBJ1-3; D perhaps matches TRBD1 (6 bases). V lost 4 bases, J lost 3 bases, and 14 bases lay in between. CDR1 is SGHDT, CDR2 YYEEEE, per germline. The CDR3 length is 15 residues. The CDR3 DNA follows: TGTGCCAGCAGCCGCAGGGGCCAGGGTGGAAACACCATATATTTT. Its translation: CASSRRGQGGNTIYF.

This chain uses TRBV4-2 with TRBJ1-5, with 7 bases that match TRBD1. CDR3 length equals 15 residues. The J segment lost 2 bases and the V segment lost 0 bases, leaving 1 base of the junction unmatched. Germline V gives CDR1 LGHNA, CDR2 YNFKEQ. CDR3 DNA sequence: TGTGCCAGCAGCCAAGATGGACAGGGCAATCAGCCCCAGCATTTT. This gives the protein CASSQDGQGNQPQHF.

The chain couples TRBV6-4 to TRBJ2-1, with 9 nucleotides matching TRBD1. Per the germline V gene, CDR1 is MRHNA and CDR2 is SNTAGT. J was trimmed by 7 bases and V by 7 bases; bases with no gene match: 5. The CDR3 has 13 amino acids. CDR3: CASTSDRGNEQFF. CDR3 sequence (DNA): TGTGCCAGCACCTCCGACAGGGGGAATGAGCAGTTCTTC.

This chain connects TRBV7-9 to TRBJ2-2; TRBD1 might be the D (6 bases). This CDR3 has 14 amino acids. Germline V lookup: CDR1 SEHNR, CDR2 FQNEAQ (reference sequence). Trimming took off 5 bases at V and 3 bases at J, with 10 bases between the two ends. The CDR3 reads CASSQHRDTGELFF. CDR3 DNA: TGTGCCAGCAGCCAACACAGGGACACCGGGGAGCTGTTTTTT.

This clone was counted a single time. This rearrangement joins TRBV9 to TRBJ1-4, with D perhaps matching TRBD1 (5 bases). V dropped 5 bases and J dropped 8 bases, with 16 bases sitting between them. Germline loops: CDR1 SGDLS, CDR2 YYNGEE. This CDR3 contains 14 residues. This chain's CDR3 is CASSGQGLREKLFF. Here the CDR3 DNA reads TGTGCCAGCAGTGGCCAGGGACTTCGGGAAAAACTGTTTTTT.

V usage is TRBV9 and J usage is TRBJ2-3, with D uncertain. The V end was cut by 1 base, the J end by 4 bases, with 10 bases between. This CDR3 has 14 residues. The V gene's germline CDR1 is SGDLS and CDR2 YYNGEE. CDR3 sequence: CASSVSPEPDTQYF. CDR3 nucleotide sequence: TGTGCCAGCAGCGTATCCCCGGAGCCAGATACGCAGTATTTT.

The chain recombines TRBV9 with TRBJ2-3, with 12 bases aligning to TRBD2. This CDR3 spans 15 amino acids. V trimming: 3 bases; J trimming: 7 bases; junction bases outside the gene matches: 6. CDR1 and CDR2 (germline): SGDLS, YYNGEE. The DNA for the CDR3 is TGTGCCAGCAGCGCGACGGGACTAGCGGGTAATACGCAGTATTTT. Translated: CASSATGLAGNTQYF.

The chain combines TRBV6-5 with TRBJ2-1, with a tentative D call TRBD2 (6 bases). Germline V CDR1 and CDR2: MNHEY, SVGAGI. V gave up 2 bases and J gave up 8 bases, with 13 bases separating them. This CDR3 region has 14 residues. The CDR3 DNA sequence: TGTGCCAGCAGTTACGGGGCGGGGAGATATGAGCAGTTCTTC. Translated, it gives CASSYGAGRYEQFF.

The CDR3 is CASSLGSGLTAYEQYF. In DNA form, the CDR3 reads TGCGCCAGCAGCTTGGGCTCGGGACTAACCGCCTACGAGCAGTACTTC. The chain joins TRBV5-1 to TRBJ2-7, with TRBD2 matching over 7 bases. V lost 0 bases, J lost 2 bases, and 8 bases stayed unmatched. CDR3 size: 16 residues. Germline-derived CDR1 and CDR2 are SGHRS and YFSETQ.

This clone was seen a handful of times. J is TRBJ2-2 and V is TRBV21-1; the D call of TRBD1 is as the table states it, not checked on the DNA. TRBV21-1 is classified as a pseudogene. This CDR3 comprises 14 residues. In DNA, the CDR3 is TGTGCCAGCATCTTCAGGGCCCTCCGCGGGGAGCTGTTTTTT. Translation gives CASIFRALRGELFF.

The V call is TRBV2, the J call TRBJ1-5; D gene uncertain. The ends were cut back, 7 bases at V and 0 bases at J, with 4 bases in the middle. CDR1 is SNHLY, CDR2 FYNNEI, per germline. The CDR3 contains 12 residues. Here the CDR3 reads CASTSSNQPQHF. The CDR3 DNA follows: TGTGCCAGCACAAGTAGCAATCAGCCCCAGCATTTT.

J is TRBJ2-7 and V is TRBV4-1; 8 bases align to TRBD1. Per the germline V gene, CDR1 is MGHRA and CDR2 is YSYEKL. The length of the CDR3 is 16 residues. The trim removed 2 bases at V and 4 bases at J, leaving 10 bases unmatched. In nucleotides, the CDR3 is TGCGCCAGCAGCCAAATTCCGACAGGGGTAGGGTACGAGCAGTACTTC. Amino acid sequence: CASSQIPTGVGYEQYF.

This chain's CDR3 is CASSYDEFPVTEAFF. Here the CDR3 DNA reads TGTGCCAGCAGTTACGATGAGTTTCCCGTCACTGAAGCTTTCTTT. The chain combines TRBV6-2 or TRBV6-3 with TRBJ1-1; D is ambiguous. Germline V lookup: CDR1 MNHEY, CDR2 SVGEGT. Trimming removed 2 bases at V and 4 bases at J, with 14 bases between. This CDR3 contains 15 residues.

This clone showed up just once. This rearrangement joins TRBV3-1 (or the pseudogene TRBV3-2) to TRBJ2-7; TRBD1 matches 7 bases. Germline-derived CDR1 and CDR2 are LGHDT and YNNKEL (reference sequence). The CDR3 sequence is 13 residues long. After removal of 4 bases from V and 4 bases from J, the junction contained 4 bases not matched to a gene. CDR3 DNA: TGTGCCAGCAGCCGACAGGGCAGGTACGAGCAGTACTTC. Protein product: CASSRQGRYEQYF.

The chain has TRBV19 and TRBJ1-5; TRBD1 aligns across 10 bases. Germline V gene data show CDR1 as LNHDA and CDR2 as SQIVND (reference sequence). CDR3 size: 14 residues. The J segment lost 6 bases and the V segment lost 9 bases, leaving 8 bases of the junction unmatched. The CDR3 protein is CASGGTGERQPQHF. CDR3 DNA sequence: TGTGCCAGCGGCGGGACAGGGGAGCGTCAGCCCCAGCATTTT. The full variable domain, with the rest looked up from reference TRBV19 and TRBJ1-5, is DGGITQSPKYLFRKEGQNVTLSCEQNLNHDAMYWYRQDPGQGLRLIYYSQIVNDFQKGDIAEGYSVSREKKESFPLTVTSAQKNPTAFYLCASGGTGERQPQHFGDGTRLSIL.